The entry below gives a single TCR beta chain sequence along with its context. Antigen unknown. V gave up 6 bases and J gave up 7 bases; unmatched junction bases: 8. Germline V lookup: CDR1 SEHNR, CDR2 FQNEAQ (reference sequence). The CDR3 sequence is 14 residues long. The record originates from a study of post-analysis software for immune sequencing data. Study overall: Disease trajectories encompassed relapsing-remitting, secondary progressive and progressive-relapsing multiple sclerosis. Study results and caveats: Higher frequency in patients than in controls was seen for roughly five TRBV segments, with TRBV5-6, TRBV5-1 and TRBV20-1 among them. Controls significantly exceeded multiple sclerosis patients in normalized Chao1 diversity. Same-batch preparations were strongly co-clustered by F measure.

Libraries were made from TCR beta cDNA, and they carried unique molecular identifiers. T cells numbering roughly 0.95 to 10 million yielded 450,000 to 600,000 cDNA molecules. TCRdb recomputed calls from the PCR reads with MiXCR, one row per CDR3 protein. This repertoire shows hundreds of thousands of distinct CDR3 sequences, around 60% found once; its top ten account for approximately 11%. This clonotype originated in a girl aged 2-10 years with multiple sclerosis. Sequenced input: blood. The chain has TRBV7-9 and TRBJ1-4; 7 nucleotides line up with TRBD1. The CDR3 loop reads CASRRTGDGEKLFF. The CDR3 DNA follows: TGTGCCAGCAGACGTACAGGGGATGGTGAAAAACTGTTTTTT.